Following are 31 T cell receptor beta chains from one sample sequenced in a study of cytomegalovirus exposure and HLA in healthy donors (dated by TCRdb to 2016 to 2017). The library was made by the immunoSEQ multiplex PCR assay. The multiplex PCR relied on a mix of 60 forward primers for TCR Vbeta segments and 13 reverse primers for TCR Jbeta segments. TCRdb holds this immuneACCESS table with in-frame rearrangements only. Some clones are missing; in checked studies, unresolved V genes explain under half, and the rest has no known cause. This sample is represented by 150,000 or so clones; over 65% of them were singletons. Roughly 0.82% of the sample belongs to the ten largest clones. Sequenced material: PBMCs. Every receptor here comes from a female donor in good health and CMV-seronegative.

The chain uses TRBV28 and TRBJ1-2; 10 bases match TRBD1. Losses at the gene ends were 3 bases for V and 7 bases for J; bases not matched to a gene: 5. Germline assignment: CDR1 MDHEN and CDR2 SYDVKM. CDR3 length: 14 amino acids. Here the CDR3 DNA reads TGTGCCAGCAGTTTTTTGACAGGGGGCTCTGGCTACACCTTC. Residues: CASSFLTGGSGYTF.

On this clone itself: Additional DNA sequences in this sample encode the identical CDR3. This chain links TRBV21-1 with TRBJ1-5; TRBD1 reflects the table's D call only, with no check against the DNA. TRBV21-1 is tagged as a pseudogene. The CDR3 totals 14 residues. The CDR3: CASSLGQSNQPQHF. CDR3 coding DNA: TGTGCCAGCAGCCTCGGACAGAGCAATCAGCCCCAGCATTTT.

Here the CDR3 reads CASSFRAGGPSQSSYNEQFF. The CDR3 region has the DNA TGTGCCAGCAGCTTTCGAGCGGGGGGGCCCTCCCAAAGCTCCTACAATGAGCAGTTCTTC. The J gene is TRBJ2-1, the V gene TRBV21-1; TRBD2, the table's D call, lacks a check against the DNA. TRBV21-1 is a pseudogene locus. The CDR3 consists of 20 residues.

A few counts support this clone. The chain recombines TRBV7-2 with TRBJ2-2; 7 positions agree with TRBD1. The CDR3 is 15 amino acids. V shed 6 bases and J 4 bases; nucleotides not matched to a gene: 8. Germline V CDR1 and CDR2: SGHTA, FQGNSA. CDR3 region: CASSRAGTATGELFF. The CDR3 DNA is TGTGCCAGCAGTAGAGCCGGGACAGCCACCGGGGAGCTGTTTTTT. The full variable domain, completed using reference TRBV7-2 and TRBJ2-2, is GAGVSQSPSNKVTEKGKDVELRCDPISGHTALYWYRQSLGQGLEFLIYFQGNSAPDKSGLPSDRFSAERTGGSVSTLTIQRTQQEDSAVYLCASSRAGTATGELFFGEGSRLTVL.

V is TRBV4-3 and J is TRBJ2-1; TRBD1 matches at 9 bases. V shed 6 bases and J 9 bases; nucleotides not matched to a gene: 9. The CDR3 spans 14 residues. Germline CDR1 LGHNA, CDR2 YSLEER. The CDR3 is CASSQGDRVSEQFF. Written as DNA, the CDR3 is TGCGCCAGCAGTCAGGGGGACAGGGTTTCTGAGCAGTTCTTC.

In its sample, this clone was seen once. The CDR3 coding sequence is TGTGCCAGTAGCCCACCCGGGAGGGACACTGAAGCTTTCTTT. Translation: CASSPPGRDTEAFF. The V call is TRBV19, the J call TRBJ1-1; no clear D. V lost 6 bases, J lost 3 bases, and 14 bases lay in between. Germline V gives CDR1 LNHDA, CDR2 SQIVND (reference sequence). The CDR3 runs to 14 residues.

For this clone: Its ends do not fully match the called genes, so a read error is possible. The chain recombines TRBV19 with TRBJ2-6; possibly TRBD2 for D (6 bases). Germline-derived CDR1 and CDR2 are LNHDA and SQIVND (reference sequence). This CDR3 spans 17 amino acids. DNA for the CDR3: TGTGCCAGTAGTCCCGCCCCAGCGGGTAATGGGGCCAACGGCCTGACTTTC. Amino acids: CASSPAPAGNGANGLTF.

This clone was seen just once. J is TRBJ2-1 and V is TRBV6-5; a possible D gene is TRBD2 (6 bases). The germline V gene has CDR1 MNHEY and CDR2 SVGAGI. Deletions cut 6 bases from V and 8 bases from J, with 23 bases between. This CDR3 region has 16 residues. The CDR3 loop reads CASSYRGTKLRDEQFF. The DNA for the CDR3 is TGTGCCAGCAGCTACCGCGGGACCAAACTCAGGGATGAGCAGTTCTTC.

This clone was seen a few times. The chain recombines TRBV25-1 with TRBJ1-3, with a tentative D call TRBD1 (5 bases). V lost 2 bases to trimming and J lost 1 base, with 12 bases between them. This CDR3 contains 16 residues. The germline gives CDR1 MGHDK, CDR2 SYGVNS. In DNA form, the CDR3 reads TGTGCCAGCAGTGAAAGGGTCGGGGGGTCTGGAAACACCATATATTTT. As protein: CASSERVGGSGNTIYF.

The chain couples TRBV7-9 to TRBJ1-3; D not certain. CDR3 length: 12 residues. V dropped 3 bases and J dropped 8 bases, with 8 bases sitting between them. Germline CDR1 and CDR2: SEHNR and FQNEAQ (reference sequence). The CDR3: CASSFVADTIYF. The CDR3 DNA reads as TGTGCCAGCAGCTTTGTCGCGGACACCATATATTTT.

The chain links TRBV28 to TRBJ2-7; weak D call: TRBD2 (6 bases). CDR3 length: 11 amino acids. CDR1 MDHEN and CDR2 SYDVKM come from the germline V gene. Trimming shortened V by 6 bases and J by 5 bases, and 8 bases separated the two germline ends. The CDR3, as DNA: TGTGCCAGCAGCCGGGAGCACGAGCAGTACTTC. This translates into CASSREHEQYF.

This sequence joins TRBV6-5 and TRBJ2-1; 8 nucleotides match TRBD2. This CDR3 is built from 13 residues. Germline CDR1 is MNHEY and CDR2 is SVGAGI. V shed 6 bases, J shed 6 bases, and the junction held 4 bases outside the gene matches. The CDR3: CASSSGTSNEQFF. The CDR3 nucleotides are TGTGCCAGCAGCTCCGGGACTAGCAATGAGCAGTTCTTC.

The rearrangement uses TRBV6-5 and TRBJ2-7; TRBD2 might be the D (6 bases). Germline V CDR1 and CDR2: MNHEY, SVGAGI. The V end lost 6 bases, the J end lost 0 bases, and 15 bases lay between the germline ends. This CDR3 has 15 amino acids. This CDR3 is CASSPWRDVSYEQYF. The CDR3 DNA reads as TGTGCCAGCAGCCCCTGGCGGGACGTCTCCTACGAGCAGTACTTC.

This rearrangement joins TRBV28 to TRBJ2-7, with 8 bases identical to TRBD2. CDR3 length equals 15 residues. Germline V gene lookup returns CDR1 MDHEN and CDR2 SYDVKM. Trimming removed 2 bases from V and 4 bases from J; junction bases left unmatched: 7. The CDR3 loop reads CASSLGGSGAYEQYF. CDR3 DNA sequence: TGTGCCAGCAGTTTAGGAGGTAGCGGGGCTTACGAGCAGTACTTC.

The chain combines TRBV21-1 with TRBJ2-2; the D call TRBD2 from the table was never checked on the DNA. TRBV21-1 is annotated as a pseudogene. The CDR3 is made up of 16 amino acids. In nucleotides, the CDR3 is TGTGCCAGCAGAGCGGGAGAAGGTTCGAACACCGGGGAGCTGTTTTTT. Encoded protein: CASRAGEGSNTGELFF.

This chain uses TRBV5-1 with TRBJ2-5; TRBD2 matches at 7 bases. The junction had 8 bases not matched to a gene; V was cut back by 0 bases and J by 3 bases. CDR1 and CDR2 from the germline V gene are SGHRS and YFSETQ. CDR3 length equals 16 residues. CDR3 coding DNA: TGCGCCAGCAGCTTGGAGCCAGCGGGAAAGGAAGAGACCCAGTACTTC. It codes for CASSLEPAGKEETQYF.

The chain employs TRBV10-3 and TRBJ1-2; 9 nucleotides align to TRBD1. V shed 6 bases and J 7 bases; nucleotides not matched to a gene: 6. The CDR3 runs 13 residues. Per germline, CDR1 ENHRY and CDR2 SYGVKD. The CDR3 region has the DNA TGTGCCATCAGACTGACAGGGGGACCTGGCTACACCTTC. Translating gives CAIRLTGGPGYTF.

The genes are TRBV19 and TRBJ1-3, with 7 nucleotides matching TRBD1. Germline CDR1 LNHDA, CDR2 SQIVND (reference sequence). The trim removed 4 bases at V and 8 bases at J, leaving 8 bases unmatched. The CDR3 extends over 14 amino acids. The CDR3 nucleotides are TGTGCCAGTAGTACAGGGGGGAGCACGGACACCATATATTTT. It codes for CASSTGGSTDTIYF.

The rearrangement links TRBV6-6 to TRBJ2-7; D is ambiguous. This CDR3 is 9 amino acids long. The germline V gene has CDR1 MNHNY and CDR2 SVGAGI (reference sequence). The CDR3: CASPRQHAV. The CDR3 nucleotides read TGTGCCAGCCCTCGGCAGCATGCGGTC.

The genes are TRBV7-3 and TRBJ1-2, with a tentative D call TRBD1 (6 bases). The CDR3 consists of 13 residues. CDR1 is SGHTA and CDR2 is FQGTGA in the germline V gene. Trimming pared 4 bases from V and 8 bases from J, leaving 14 bases between. This CDR3 is CASSSPTQGGYTF. CDR3 sequence (DNA): TGTGCCAGCAGCTCCCCCACCCAGGGGGGCTACACCTTC.

The V and J genes are TRBV4-3 and TRBJ2-2; 8 nucleotides align to TRBD2. Germline CDR1 LGHNA, CDR2 YSLEER. The CDR3 contains 16 residues. Trimming at V came to 3 bases and at J to 0 bases, leaving 3 bases not matched to a gene. CDR3 protein: CASSHTSGTNTGELFF. DNA for the CDR3: TGCGCCAGCAGCCATACTAGCGGAACGAACACCGGGGAGCTGTTTTTT.

V is TRBV7-2 and J is TRBJ2-7, with TRBD1 matching over 9 bases. The CDR3 consists of 16 residues. Trimming cost V 1 base and J 6 bases; bases outside gene matches: 10. Germline V gene data show CDR1 as SGHTA and CDR2 as FQGNSA. Here the CDR3 reads CASSLEVGTGRSEQYF. The DNA of the CDR3 is TGTGCCAGCAGCTTAGAGGTCGGGACAGGGCGTAGCGAGCAGTACTTC.

The V gene is TRBV7-2, the J gene TRBJ1-5; 7 positions agree with TRBD1. V shed 3 bases and J 7 bases; nucleotides not matched to a gene: 12. In germline, CDR1 is SGHTA, CDR2 FQGNSA. CDR3 length equals 16 residues. The CDR3, as DNA: TGTGCCAGCAGCTTGGGGCCAGGGGGTTCGGGACAGCCCCAGCATTTT. This sequence encodes CASSLGPGGSGQPQHF.

This rearrangement joins TRBV4-2 to TRBJ2-2; TRBD2 is a possible D gene (6 bases). This CDR3 region has 14 residues. Deletions cut 1 base from V and 6 bases from J, with 9 bases between. Germline V lookup: CDR1 LGHNA, CDR2 YNFKEQ. Here the CDR3 reads CASSQVAGPGELFF. The DNA of the CDR3 is TGTGCCAGCAGCCAAGTGGCGGGGCCCGGGGAGCTGTTTTTT.

This chain joins TRBV28 and TRBJ1-6; 9 bases match TRBD1. There are 15 residues in the CDR3. In germline, CDR1 is MDHEN, CDR2 SYDVKM. V lost 6 bases and J lost 6; bases outside the gene matches: 6. The CDR3 region is CASRPGTGINSPLHF. The CDR3 DNA reads TGTGCCAGCAGACCCGGGACAGGGATTAATTCACCCCTCCACTTT.

The CDR3 reads CASSPGGTRNYGYTF. In DNA, the CDR3 is TGTGCCAGCAGTCCAGGGGGGACTCGTAACTATGGCTACACCTTC. The chain is built from TRBV28 and TRBJ1-2; 7 bases align to TRBD1. There are 15 residues in the CDR3. Germline CDR1 reads MDHEN; CDR2 reads SYDVKM. V lost 5 bases and J lost 1; bases outside the gene matches: 7.

J is TRBJ1-1 and V is TRBV5-1; 7 positions match TRBD1. V shed 2 bases and J 8 bases; nucleotides not matched to a gene: 12. The germline CDR1 and CDR2 sequences are SGHRS and YFSETQ. The CDR3 contains 15 residues. The CDR3 region is CASSLGTVSSLEAFF. In DNA, the CDR3 is TGCGCCAGCAGCTTAGGGACAGTCAGTTCCTTGGAAGCTTTCTTT.

The chain uses TRBV7-2 and TRBJ2-5; 7 bases fit TRBD2. This CDR3 has 14 amino acids. V was clipped by 3 bases and J by 11 bases; unmatched bases: 12. CDR1 is SGHTA and CDR2 is FQGNSA in the germline V gene. The CDR3 loop reads CASSFRGRAGEQYF. In nucleotides, the CDR3 is TGTGCCAGCAGCTTTCGGGGGAGGGCGGGGGAGCAGTACTTC. Looking up the rest from reference TRBV7-2 and TRBJ2-5 gives the full variable domain: GAGVSQSPSNKVTEKGKDVELRCDPISGHTALYWYRQSLGQGLEFLIYFQGNSAPDKSGLPSDRFSAERTGGSVSTLTIQRTQQEDSAVYLCASSFRGRAGEQYFGPGTRLLVL.

The chain uses TRBV28 and TRBJ2-3; 9 positions match TRBD1. Germline CDR1 and CDR2: MDHEN and SYDVKM. This CDR3 region has 14 residues. After removal of 4 bases from V and 9 bases from J, the junction contained 8 bases not matched to a gene. The CDR3 DNA is TGTGCCAGCAGTTCGGGACAGGGTCGGCACACGCAGTATTTT. Amino acids: CASSSGQGRHTQYF.

The chain uses TRBV7-6 and TRBJ2-5; 9 nucleotides align to TRBD2. Germline values: CDR1 SGHVS, CDR2 FNYEAQ. The CDR3 spans 17 residues. After removal of 1 base from V and 5 bases from J, the junction contained 11 bases not matched to a gene. The CDR3 region has the DNA TGTGCCAGCAGCTTAGGGCTAGCGGGGACGCGGAGGGAGACCCAGTACTTC. It is translated as CASSLGLAGTRRETQYF.

The chain carries TRBV11-2 and TRBJ1-1; D perhaps matches TRBD1 (5 bases). CDR3 length equals 15 residues. Germline assignment: CDR1 SGHAT and CDR2 FQNNGV. V was trimmed by 4 bases and J by 1 base, leaving 13 bases between them. Written as DNA, the CDR3 is TGTGCCAGCAGCTCAACACGGGGGTCGAACACTGAAGCTTTCTTT. Protein sequence: CASSSTRGSNTEAFF.